This TCR beta chain was identified during a study of T cell responses to AZD1222 COVID-19 vaccine. Study-wide findings and caveats: The study identified only a handful of AZD1222 recipients as seropositive at baseline. Reports indicate that nearly half of spike-specific TCRs are directed at unmutated variant regions. Sampled repertoires all dated from after the peak T cell response. Mostly white British, mostly female donors; authors suggested clonal diversity may be underestimated.

The protocol was immunoSEQ multiplex PCR, while the TCRdb copy is restricted to in-frame clones and leaves out a portion. There are some 120,000 clones in the sample; approximately 84% occur only once, and roughly 10% lies in the top ten. Notes on this clone: Its antigen is not identified.

Deletions cut 7 bases from V and 9 bases from J, with 16 bases between. Germline CDR1 is LNHDA and CDR2 is SQIVND (reference sequence). The CDR3 covers 14 residues. This chain connects TRBV19 to TRBJ1-6, with D tentatively TRBD1 (6 bases). The sequences come from peripheral blood, collected on day 0 of AZD1222 vaccination. This TCR came from an adult in good health. CDR3 protein: CASNKGGDGSPLHF. The CDR3 nucleotides are TGTGCCAGTAATAAAGGGGGGGATGGTTCACCCCTCCACTTT.